This T cell receptor (beta chain) is drawn from a study of memory B cells and T cells in multiple sclerosis. Study-wide results and caveats: Compartments had unequal clone-set sizes, affecting shared clonotype counts.

Per germline, CDR1 MDHEN and CDR2 SYDVKM. Trimming left V 6 bases short and J 5 bases short, with 14 bases between. The CDR3 sequence is 14 residues long. Worth noting for this clone: Its target is unknown.

Separate sequencing covered autoproliferating (CFSE-dim) and non-proliferating (CFSE-high) T cells from stimulus-free culture. About 50 million CFSE-labeled PBMCs were cultured six to eight days unstimulated, then replicate wells were pooled. Without exogenous stimuli, around 0.5 uM CFSE-labeled PBMCs were cultured serum-free. TCRdb's table, derived via immunoSEQ multiplex PCR, lists solely in-frame clones and lacks some. In the table there are 30,000 or so clones, roughly 88% of which are singletons. This clonotype was sampled from a human donor with multiple sclerosis. The chain uses TRBV28 and TRBJ1-5, with D hard to call. The sequencing input was PBMCs from blood kept in culture. Here the CDR3 DNA reads TGTGCCAGCAGCTGGAGGATCCTTGATCAGCCCCAGCATTTT. This translates into CASSWRILDQPQHF.